One sample yielded the 32 T cell receptor beta chains listed below, sequenced in a study of identifying expanded T cells in peripheral blood (dated by TCRdb to about 2019). The library was made by the immunoSEQ multiplex PCR assay. Held by TCRdb, this immuneACCESS table contains in-frame sequences only and omits some clones. Under half of the omission traces to an unresolved V gene where checked; the cause of the rest is unknown. The sample profile shows tens of thousands of clones; 70% to 90% of them were found once. Of the sample, under 20% is held by the ten largest clones. The sample was blood. The receptors come from a person between 18 and 75 years old in good health.

V and J are TRBV7-8 and TRBJ2-1; 15 nucleotides line up with TRBD2. The CDR3 has 19 residues. Germline V gene sequence: CDR1 SGHVS, CDR2 FQNEAQ. The V and J ends lost 4 bases and 0 bases, in that order; junction bases with no gene match: 7. The DNA for the CDR3 is TGTGCCAGCAGCTACGACCCGGGACTAGCGGGGGGCTCCTACAATGAGCAGTTCTTC. This translates into CASSYDPGLAGGSYNEQFF.

The rearrangement uses TRBV6-5 and TRBJ1-1, with TRBD1 matching 12 bases. V lost 2 bases and J lost 8; bases outside the gene matches: 6. Germline V gene lookup returns CDR1 MNHEY and CDR2 SVGAGI. This CDR3 region has 15 residues. CDR3 nucleotides: TGTGCCAGCAGTTACCCCGGGACAGGGGGCACCGAAGCTTTCTTT. Encoded protein: CASSYPGTGGTEAFF.

This chain connects TRBV6-6 to TRBJ1-2; 8 bases fit TRBD1. The germline V gene has CDR1 MNHNY and CDR2 SVGAGI (reference sequence). The CDR3 runs 12 residues. Trimming at V came to 4 bases and at J to 6 bases, leaving 1 base not matched to a gene. CDR3 residues: CASSSQGDGYTF. In DNA form, the CDR3 reads TGTGCCAGCAGTTCACAGGGGGATGGCTACACCTTC.

This clone was seen a single time. The gene calls are TRBV19 and TRBJ1-3; TRBD1 matches 7 bases. V dropped 10 bases and J dropped 4; count of bases not matched to a gene: 13. The germline V gene encodes CDR1 LNHDA and CDR2 SQIVND (reference sequence). This CDR3 has 15 residues. CDR3 in DNA: TGTGCCACCTCGCACAGGGGATACGGCGGAAACACCATATATTTT. Translating gives CATSHRGYGGNTIYF.

The chain joins TRBV20-1 to TRBJ2-7; no firm D call. The CDR3 contains 11 residues. V was clipped by 6 bases and J by 5 bases, with 11 bases between them. The germline V gene has CDR1 DFQATT and CDR2 SNEGSKA (reference sequence). The CDR3, as DNA: TGCAGTGCCTGCGGTGGGGACGAGCAGTACTTC. This gives the protein CSACGGDEQYF.

The gene calls are TRBV7-2 and TRBJ1-1; D gene uncertain. CDR1 and CDR2 (germline): SGHTA, FQGNSA. Trimming shortened V by 5 bases and J by 1 base, and 11 bases separated the two germline ends. The CDR3 sequence is 14 residues long. In DNA, the CDR3 is TGTGCCAGCAGCCTGCGACCTCCGAACACTGAAGCTTTCTTT. It is translated as CASSLRPPNTEAFF.

V and J are TRBV29-1 and TRBJ1-2; D is unclear. This CDR3 region has 12 residues. V was pared by 2 bases and J by 5 bases, with 9 bases between. The germline V gene has CDR1 SQVTM and CDR2 ANQGSEA. The CDR3, as DNA: TGCAGCGTTGAACCAGGTCTTTATGGCTACACCTTC. This encodes CSVEPGLYGYTF.

The chain carries TRBV7-9 and TRBJ2-5, with D unresolved. Germline V CDR1 and CDR2: SEHNR, FQNEAQ (reference sequence). The CDR3 consists of 11 residues. The germline V and J ends were trimmed by 5 bases and 4 bases, with 5 bases remaining between them. The CDR3 sequence: CASSQRETQYF. In DNA form, the CDR3 reads TGTGCCAGCAGCCAGAGAGAGACCCAGTACTTC.

CDR3 DNA: TGTGCCAGCAGGCGATTCCCCCCAGGGTTCGGTGACACCATATATTTT. Translation gives CASRRFPPGFGDTIYF. The chain couples TRBV27 to TRBJ1-3; a possible D gene is TRBD1 (5 bases). CDR1 MNHEY and CDR2 SMNVEV come from the germline V gene (reference sequence). The CDR3 spans 16 residues. Trimming took 6 bases from V and 8 from J, leaving 23 bases between them.

The J gene is TRBJ1-2, the V gene TRBV7-2, with 7 bases that match TRBD1. With 5 bases clipped from V and 7 bases from J, the junction kept 7 bases outside the gene matches. The CDR3 is 13 amino acids. Looked up from germline, CDR1 is SGHTA and CDR2 is FQGNSA. CDR3 DNA sequence: TGTGCCAGCAGCGCTACAGGGGAAGGTGGCTACACCTTC. It specifies CASSATGEGGYTF.

The chain has TRBV7-9 and TRBJ1-6; maybe TRBD1 (5 bases). V dropped 1 base and J dropped 4 bases, with 8 bases sitting between them. CDR3 size: 15 residues. Germline loops: CDR1 SEHNR, CDR2 FQNEAQ (reference sequence). This chain's CDR3 is CASSLGQIYNSPLHF. The CDR3 DNA reads as TGTGCCAGCAGCTTAGGACAGATATATAATTCACCCCTCCACTTT.

The chain carries TRBV15 and TRBJ2-5; 10 bases are shared with TRBD2. V shed 5 bases, J shed 3 bases, and the junction held 9 bases outside the gene matches. Germline lookup yields CDR1 LNHNV and CDR2 YYDKDF (reference sequence). This CDR3 contains 16 residues. CDR3 DNA: TGTGCCACCAGCGTACAAAGACTAGCGGGCGAAGAGACCCAGTACTTC. Amino acid sequence: CATSVQRLAGEETQYF. Full variable domain (rest looked up from reference TRBV15 and TRBJ2-5): DAMVIQNPRYQVTQFGKPVTLSCSQTLNHNVMYWYQQKSSQAPKLLFHYYDKDFNNEADTPDNFQSRRPNTSFCFLDIRSPGLGDTAMYLCATSVQRLAGEETQYFGPGTRLLVL.

The chain is built from TRBV27 and TRBJ2-2; D uncertain. V gave up 4 bases and J gave up 2 bases, with 11 bases separating them. Germline V gene data show CDR1 as MNHEY and CDR2 as SMNVEV (reference sequence). The CDR3 runs to 15 residues. The CDR3 reads CASSSLQVNTGELFF. In DNA form, the CDR3 reads TGTGCCAGCAGTTCCCTGCAGGTTAACACCGGGGAGCTGTTTTTT.

The V and J genes are TRBV5-4 and TRBJ2-7; 10 bases are shared with TRBD2. The CDR3 totals 15 residues. The V segment lost 4 bases and the J segment 9 bases; nucleotides outside the gene matches: 13. The V gene's germline CDR1 is SGHNT and CDR2 YYREEE (reference sequence). CDR3 in amino acids: CASSPGLAPQEGQYF. The CDR3 DNA sequence: TGTGCCAGCAGCCCGGGACTAGCGCCCCAAGAAGGGCAGTACTTC.

This sequence joins TRBV7-2 and TRBJ2-3, with 9 bases that match TRBD2. Germline CDR1 and CDR2: SGHTA and FQGNSA. J gave up 4 bases and V 5 bases, and 10 bases lay outside the gene matches. The CDR3 loop spans 16 amino acids. CDR3 residues: CASSAQTAGGPDTQYF. CDR3 nucleotides: TGTGCCAGCAGCGCCCAAACGGCGGGGGGGCCAGATACGCAGTATTTT.

The sample holds one count of this clone. CDR3 nucleotide sequence: TGTGCCAGCAGCCTCGAGGGAGGGGCCAACGTCCTGACTTTC. Translated, it gives CASSLEGGANVLTF. The rearrangement uses TRBV9 and TRBJ2-6; D perhaps matches TRBD2 (5 bases). Germline V gene data show CDR1 as SGDLS and CDR2 as YYNGEE. V lost 4 bases and J 4 bases, leaving 9 bases between the germline ends. CDR3 length: 14 residues.

The chain uses TRBV6-6 and TRBJ2-3, with D uncertain. This CDR3 contains 13 residues. CDR1 is MNHNY, CDR2 SVGAGI, per germline (reference sequence). V lost 4 bases to trimming and J lost 1 base, with 6 bases between them. Here the CDR3 reads CASSSTGTDTQYF. The CDR3 nucleotides are TGTGCCAGCAGTTCCACAGGCACAGATACGCAGTATTTT.

This chain uses TRBV6-4 with TRBJ1-2; D is ambiguous. Trimming pared 6 bases from V and 4 bases from J, leaving 9 bases between. The CDR3 is 12 residues long. CDR1 and CDR2 from the germline V gene are MRHNA and SNTAGT. DNA of the CDR3: TGTGCCAGCAGGGATCCGGGCTATGGCTACACCTTC. It translates to CASRDPGYGYTF.

V and J are TRBV5-1 and TRBJ1-5, with 8 bases identical to TRBD1. CDR1 is SGHRS, CDR2 YFSETQ, per germline. This CDR3 comprises 13 residues. J lost 6 bases, V lost 5 bases, and 4 bases had no gene match. Here the CDR3 reads CASRVGTGQPQHF. The CDR3, as DNA: TGCGCCAGCAGGGTCGGGACAGGTCAGCCCCAGCATTTT.

The chain uses TRBV19 and TRBJ2-2; 11 bases align to TRBD2. Looked up from germline, CDR1 is LNHDA and CDR2 is SQIVND (reference sequence). After removal of 9 bases from V and 1 base from J, the junction contained 4 bases not matched to a gene. The CDR3 length is 15 residues. CDR3 loop: CASRTSGGNTGELFF. The DNA of the CDR3 is TGTGCCAGCCGTACTAGCGGGGGGAACACCGGGGAGCTGTTTTTT.

The sample holds a few counts of this clone. The chain employs TRBV5-1 and TRBJ1-2; D not certain. V lost 2 bases, J lost 6 bases, and 8 bases lay in between. This CDR3 has 12 residues. Germline V CDR1 and CDR2: SGHRS, YFSETQ. The CDR3 coding sequence is TGCGCCAGCAGCTTCCTCGGGGATGGCTACACCTTC. This codes for CASSFLGDGYTF.

The chain joins TRBV4-2 to TRBJ1-2; 7 nucleotides match TRBD1. The V segment lost 1 base and the J segment 6 bases; nucleotides outside the gene matches: 5. CDR1 and CDR2 from the germline V gene are LGHNA and YNFKEQ. This CDR3 contains 14 residues. This CDR3 reads CASSQATGEDGYTF. CDR3 DNA: TGTGCCAGCAGCCAAGCTACAGGGGAGGATGGCTACACCTTC.

The chain couples TRBV18 to TRBJ2-7; D may be TRBD1 (6 bases). V was cut by 0 bases and J by 2 bases, with 8 bases left in between. This CDR3 region has 14 residues. Germline V lookup: CDR1 KGHSH, CDR2 LQKENI. The CDR3 region has the DNA TGTGCCAGCTCACCACCGGGGACACCCTACGAGCAGTACTTC. Encoded protein: CASSPPGTPYEQYF. Drawing the rest from reference TRBV18 and TRBJ2-7, the complete variable domain is NAGVMQNPRHLVRRRGQEARLRCSPMKGHSHVYWYRQLPEEGLKFMVYLQKENIIDESGMPKERFSAEFPKEGPSILRIQQVVRGDSAAYFCASSPPGTPYEQYFGPGTRLTVT.

This chain connects TRBV4-3 to TRBJ1-2, with D hard to call. Germline V CDR1 and CDR2: LGHNA, YSLEER. Trimming took off 0 bases at V and 0 bases at J, with 26 bases between the two ends. The CDR3 has 21 amino acids. DNA of the CDR3: TGCGCCAGCAGCCAAGAACTAAGCCATATCGTAGTAGTTTCTCCTAACTATGGCTACACCTTC. Encoded protein: CASSQELSHIVVVSPNYGYTF.

The chain couples TRBV20-1 to TRBJ2-3; D remains ambiguous. The CDR3 length is 11 residues. From germline, CDR1 is DFQATT and CDR2 SNEGSKA (reference sequence). Trimming pared 2 bases from V and 4 bases from J, leaving 4 bases between. CDR3 nucleotides: TGCAGTGCTAGACTCCCAGATACGCAGTATTTT. Translation: CSARLPDTQYF.

This chain uses TRBV5-5 with TRBJ1-4; 11 positions match TRBD1. Germline V CDR1 and CDR2: SGHKS, YYEKEE (reference sequence). There are 13 residues in the CDR3. The ends lost 2 bases at V and 10 bases at J; junction bases unmatched: 1. The CDR3 sequence: CASSLGTGGKLFF. DNA of the CDR3: TGTGCCAGCAGCTTAGGGACAGGGGGAAAACTGTTTTTT. Full variable domain (rest looked up from reference TRBV5-5 and TRBJ1-4): DAGVTQSPTHLIKTRGQQVTLRCSPISGHKSVSWYQQVLGQGPQFIFQYYEKEERGRGNFPDRFSARQFPNYSSELNVNALLLGDSALYLCASSLGTGGKLFFGSGTQLSVL.

This clone showed up just once. This sequence joins TRBV9 and TRBJ2-5; 10 positions agree with TRBD1. The V and J ends lost 3 bases and 3 bases, in that order; junction bases with no gene match: 2. The germline V gene has CDR1 SGDLS and CDR2 YYNGEE. The CDR3 has 14 amino acids. DNA for the CDR3: TGTGCCAGCAGCGCGGGACAGGGGAAAGAGACCCAGTACTTC. It is translated as CASSAGQGKETQYF.

V usage is TRBV5-4 and J usage is TRBJ1-6; D remains unclear. The germline CDR1 and CDR2 sequences are SGHNT and YYREEE (reference sequence). V gave up 0 bases and J gave up 10 bases, with 8 bases separating them. CDR3 length: 13 residues. CDR3 in amino acids: CASSLGFGSPLHF. CDR3 in DNA: TGTGCCAGCAGCTTGGGTTTTGGGTCACCCCTCCACTTT.

The rearrangement joins TRBV18 to TRBJ2-7, with unresolved D. The CDR3 covers 13 residues. CDR1 KGHSH and CDR2 LQKENI come from the germline V gene. V gave up 6 bases and J gave up 0 bases, with 9 bases separating them. The CDR3 DNA reads as TGTGCCAGCTCTGAGACACTCTCCTACGAGCAGTACTTC. Translating it yields CASSETLSYEQYF.

The chain carries TRBV30 and TRBJ1-2; 7 bases map to TRBD1. The CDR3 is 11 residues long. After removal of 3 bases from V and 5 bases from J, the junction contained 0 bases not matched to a gene. Germline loops: CDR1 GTSNPN, CDR2 SVGIG (reference sequence). The CDR3 DNA is TGTGCCTGGAGCAGGGGGTATGGCTACACCTTC. Protein product: CAWSRGYGYTF.

The genes are TRBV4-3 and TRBJ1-1; no definite D call. CDR1 and CDR2 from the germline V gene are LGHNA and YSLEER. The V gene lost 0 bases and the J gene lost 1 base, with 6 bases spanning the gap. The CDR3 consists of 14 residues. The CDR3 DNA is TGCGCCAGCAGCCAAGATATCGGGAACACTGAAGCTTTCTTT. Protein product: CASSQDIGNTEAFF.

This clone has a handful of counts. The rearrangement uses TRBV5-1 and TRBJ2-5; D might be TRBD1 (6 bases). The germline V gene encodes CDR1 SGHRS and CDR2 YFSETQ. The CDR3 is made up of 16 amino acids. Trimming stripped 4 bases from V and 5 bases from J, with 21 bases between. The CDR3 coding sequence is TGCGCCAGCAGCCGCCAGTCCTCCCAGGGGCTGGAGACCCAGTACTTC. Its translation: CASSRQSSQGLETQYF.